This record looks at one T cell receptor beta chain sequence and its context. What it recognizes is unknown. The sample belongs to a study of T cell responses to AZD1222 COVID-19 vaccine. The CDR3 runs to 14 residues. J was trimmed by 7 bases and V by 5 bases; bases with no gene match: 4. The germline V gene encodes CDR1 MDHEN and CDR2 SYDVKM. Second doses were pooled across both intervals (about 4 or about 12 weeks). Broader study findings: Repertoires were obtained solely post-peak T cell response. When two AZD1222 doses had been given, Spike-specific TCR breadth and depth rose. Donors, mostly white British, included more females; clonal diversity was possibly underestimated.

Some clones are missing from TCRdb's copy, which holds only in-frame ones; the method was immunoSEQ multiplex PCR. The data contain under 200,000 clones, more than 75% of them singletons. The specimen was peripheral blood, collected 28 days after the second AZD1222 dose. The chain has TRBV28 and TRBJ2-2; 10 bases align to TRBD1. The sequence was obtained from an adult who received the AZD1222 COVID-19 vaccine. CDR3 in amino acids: CASSTWTGGGELFF. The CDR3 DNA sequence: TGTGCCAGCAGTACATGGACAGGGGGCGGGGAGCTGTTTTTT.